Below, one T cell receptor (beta chain) is given with its context. Its antigen is unknown. Germline and junction disagree at one end, which may indicate a read error. Researchers took RNA transcripts and amplified the TCR beta CDR3 regions from them. When the TCR CDR3 underwent first-round RT-PCR, the HTBI primer set was used. TCRdb reanalysed the multiplex PCR reads using MiXCR and keeps one entry per CDR3 protein. The sample contains over 500,000 distinct CDR3 sequences, over 35% of which appear only once. This entry belongs to a study of T cells in Graves' hyperthyroidism and ophthalmopathy. Study-wide results and limits: Blood shared most expanded thyroid clonotypes above 0.001.

Diagnosis rested on symptoms, serum thyroxine and TRAb, thyroid ultrasound, and orbital computed tomography. The CDR3 contains 14 residues. The germline gives CDR1 MNHNS, CDR2 SASEGT. The chain links TRBV6-1 to TRBJ2-7, with 10 bases lining up with TRBD1. The receptor was isolated from an adult woman with Graves' disease, either hyperthyroidism or ophthalmopathy (not recorded which). Sample: peripheral blood or thyroid tissue (not recorded which). CDR3 sequence: CASRQRQGAYEQYF. The CDR3 region has the DNA TGTGCCAGCAGACAAAGACAGGGGGCTTACGAGCAGTACTTT.